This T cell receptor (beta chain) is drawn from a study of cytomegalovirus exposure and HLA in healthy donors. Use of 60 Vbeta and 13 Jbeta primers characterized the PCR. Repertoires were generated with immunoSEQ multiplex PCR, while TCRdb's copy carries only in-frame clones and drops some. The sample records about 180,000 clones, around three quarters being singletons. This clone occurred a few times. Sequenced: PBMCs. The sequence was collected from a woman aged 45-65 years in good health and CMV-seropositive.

CDR3 DNA sequence: TGTGCCAGCAGACGCACAGGACAGGGGGTCTCCTACGAGCAGTACTTC. This gives the protein CASRRTGQGVSYEQYF. The chain uses TRBV5-5 and TRBJ2-7, with TRBD1 matching 10 bases. V was pared by 5 bases and J by 0 bases, with 8 bases of the junction left unmatched. Germline V gene sequence: CDR1 SGHKS, CDR2 YYEKEE (reference sequence). The CDR3 extends over 16 amino acids. The full variable domain, completed using reference TRBV5-5 and TRBJ2-7, is DAGVTQSPTHLIKTRGQQVTLRCSPISGHKSVSWYQQVLGQGPQFIFQYYEKEERGRGNFPDRFSARQFPNYSSELNVNALLLGDSALYLCASRRTGQGVSYEQYFGPGTRLTVT.